These 22 T cell receptor beta chains originate from one sample sequenced in a study of T cells in Graves' hyperthyroidism and ophthalmopathy. The investigators amplified TCR beta CDR3 regions from RNA transcripts. First-round RT-PCR with HTBI primers amplified the TCR CDR3 region. TCRdb independently ran MiXCR on the multiplex PCR reads; one entry per CDR3 protein. The data contain hundreds of thousands of distinct CDR3 sequences, about 45% of them singletons. Sequenced: peripheral blood or thyroid tissue (not recorded which). The receptors were sampled from a woman younger than 30 with Graves' hyperthyroidism.

In this sample, this clonotype turned up once. The chain carries TRBV10-3 and TRBJ1-1; TRBD1 is a possible D gene (5 bases). The germline V gene encodes CDR1 ENHRY and CDR2 SYGVKD. This CDR3 has 14 residues. Trimming shortened V by 4 bases and J by 0 bases, and 9 bases separated the two germline ends. The CDR3 coding sequence is TGTGCCATCAGTGCAGACAGCATGAACACTGAAGCTTTCTTT. Its translation is CAISADSMNTEAFF.

With regard to this clonotype: The junction does not match germline at one end; this may be a read error. The CDR3 region has the DNA TGTGCCAACAGCCAAGAAGGCGGCATGAACACTGAAGCTTTCTTT. As protein: CANSQEGGMNTEAFF. The chain links TRBV7-9 to TRBJ1-1; D is unresolved. This CDR3 is 15 amino acids long. Germline-derived CDR1 and CDR2 are SEHNR and FQNEAQ (reference sequence). Looking up the rest from reference TRBV7-9 and TRBJ1-1 gives the full variable domain: DTGVSQNPRHKITKRGQNVTFRCDPISEHNRLYWYRQTLGQGPEFLTYFQNEAQLEKSRLLSDRFSAERPKGSFSTLEIQRTEQGDSAMYLCANSQEGGMNTEAFFGQGTRLTVV.

The V and J genes are TRBV15 and TRBJ2-3; weak D call: TRBD2 (6 bases). V was cut by 10 bases and J by 6 bases, with 17 bases left in between. From germline, CDR1 is LNHNV and CDR2 YYDKDF (reference sequence). This CDR3 contains 13 residues. The CDR3 sequence: CASSRDSFDTQYF. The CDR3 DNA is TGTGCCAGCAGTCGGGACTCCTTCGATACGCAGTATTTT.

Concerning this clonotype: A single base separates this from a much larger clone, so it may be a read error. This chain uses TRBV15 with TRBJ1-2; no clear D. The CDR3 runs 13 residues. Germline values: CDR1 LNHNV, CDR2 YYDKDF (reference sequence). The CDR3 DNA reads as TGTGCCACCAGCGGAGAACGGTCTTCTGGCTACACCTTC. It encodes CATSGERSSGYTF.

The CDR3 reads CSARDVDTGELFF. In nucleotides, the CDR3 is TGCAGTGCTAGAGATGTCGACACCGGGGAGCTGTTTTTT. The chain couples TRBV20-1 to TRBJ2-2; no definite D call. CDR3 length: 13 residues. Germline loops: CDR1 DFQATT, CDR2 SNEGSKA (reference sequence). V was shortened by 0 bases and J by 3 bases, with 5 bases between the two germline ends.

The rearrangement joins TRBV24-1 to TRBJ2-7; tentative D call: TRBD1 (5 bases). Germline lookup yields CDR1 KGHDR and CDR2 SFDVKD. Trimming removed 11 bases from V and 3 bases from J, with 28 bases in between. The CDR3 totals 17 residues. The CDR3, as DNA: TGTGCCAGCTCACAGGAACGAGGCGGACCGCCTGGCTACGAGCAGTACTTC. Translating gives CASSQERGGPPGYEQYF.

V usage is TRBV29-1 and J usage is TRBJ2-5, with D possibly being TRBD1 or TRBD2 (5 bases each). CDR1 and CDR2 from the germline V gene are SQVTM and ANQGSEA. V was trimmed by 7 bases and J by 4 bases, leaving 10 bases between them. The CDR3 length is 11 residues. CDR3 sequence reads: CSAGAAETQYF. DNA for the CDR3: TGCAGCGCCGGGGCCGCAGAGACCCAGTACTTC.

This sequence joins TRBV20-1 and TRBJ1-5, with D possibly matching TRBD1 (5 bases). Trimming took off 5 bases at V and 6 bases at J, with 20 bases between the two ends. Germline CDR1 and CDR2: DFQATT and SNEGSKA (reference sequence). The CDR3 loop spans 15 amino acids. The CDR3 region has the DNA TGCAGTGCTGACAAGCCGGGACCAGTTGGTCAGCCCCAGCATTTT. Protein sequence: CSADKPGPVGQPQHF.

This chain joins TRBV25-1 and TRBJ2-5; TRBD1 matches at 9 bases. The germline V gene has CDR1 MGHDK and CDR2 SYGVNS. CDR3 size: 16 residues. V dropped 5 bases and J dropped 5; count of bases not matched to a gene: 12. The CDR3 here is CASSYQGQGIKETQYF. The CDR3 coding sequence is TGTGCCAGCAGTTACCAAGGACAGGGGATTAAGGAGACCCAGTACTTC.

This clonotype was picked up many times. The CDR3 DNA sequence: TGTGCCAGCAGCTTAGCGGAGACAGATGGAAACACCATATATTTT. It is translated as CASSLAETDGNTIYF. The chain joins TRBV7-9 to TRBJ1-3, with a tentative D call TRBD1 (5 bases). CDR3 length: 15 residues. Trimming took off 0 bases at V and 3 bases at J, with 9 bases between the two ends. Germline-derived CDR1 and CDR2 are SEHNR and FQNEAQ (reference sequence).

This clonotype appeared once. This chain joins TRBV19 and TRBJ2-3; 9 nucleotides align to TRBD2. CDR3 length equals 14 residues. The germline V gene has CDR1 LNHDA and CDR2 SQIVND (reference sequence). The V gene end was trimmed by 8 bases and the J gene end by 2 bases; junction bases not matched to a gene: 5. CDR3: CASAASGATDTQYF. The CDR3 DNA reads as TGTGCCAGTGCGGCTAGCGGGGCCACAGATACGCAGTATTTT.

The genes are TRBV29-1 and TRBJ2-2; D might be TRBD2 (6 bases). Trimming shortened V by 2 bases and J by 4 bases, and 17 bases separated the two germline ends. This CDR3 is built from 16 residues. From germline, CDR1 is SQVTM and CDR2 ANQGSEA. CDR3 nucleotide sequence: TGCAGCGTTGAAAGGGTCAGCGGGCCCTCCACCGGGGAGCTGTTTTTT. Its translation: CSVERVSGPSTGELFF.

This clonotype appeared a few times. This chain joins TRBV12-3 or TRBV12-4 and TRBJ1-6; unclear D gene. V lost 1 base and J 9 bases, leaving 10 bases between the germline ends. The CDR3 runs to 14 residues. This CDR3 is CASSLESGSSPLHF. The CDR3 DNA sequence: TGTGCCAGCAGTTTAGAGAGTGGGAGTTCACCCCTCCACTTT.

The chain employs TRBV7-8 and TRBJ1-6; unclear D gene. The germline V and J ends were trimmed by 5 bases and 1 base, with 12 bases remaining between them. Germline CDR1 SGHVS, CDR2 FQNEAQ. The CDR3 totals 16 residues. The CDR3 spells CASSPTQGSYNSPLHF. The CDR3 bases are TGTGCCAGCAGCCCTACCCAAGGGTCCTATAATTCACCCCTCCACTTT. Drawing the rest from reference TRBV7-8 and TRBJ1-6, the complete variable domain is GAGVSQSPRYKVAKRGQDVALRCDPISGHVSLFWYQQALGQGPEFLTYFQNEAQLDKSGLPSDRFFAERPEGSVSTLKIQRTQQEDSAVYLCASSPTQGSYNSPLHFGNGTRLTVT.

Ten or more counts support this clonotype. The junction and the germline gene differ at one end; a read error may be behind it. This chain joins TRBV19 and TRBJ1-2, with 7 bases that match TRBD1. This CDR3 has 13 residues. CDR1 LNHDA and CDR2 SQIVND come from the germline V gene (reference sequence). The CDR3 sequence: CASSTGTAYGYTF. DNA of the CDR3: TGTGCCAGCAGTACCGGGACAGCCTATGGCTACACCTTC. Complete variable domain (other parts from reference TRBV19 and TRBJ1-2): DGGITQSPKYLFRKEGQNVTLSCEQNLNHDAMYWYRQDPGQGLRLIYYSQIVNDFQKGDIAEGYSVSREKKESFPLTVTSAQKNPTAFYLCASSTGTAYGYTFGSGTRLTVV.

This rearrangement joins TRBV20-1 to TRBJ2-5; D call uncertain. V gave up 0 bases and J gave up 3 bases, with 8 bases separating them. The germline V gene encodes CDR1 DFQATT and CDR2 SNEGSKA (reference sequence). The CDR3 consists of 13 residues. CDR3 sequence: CSARDGKEETQYF. In nucleotides, the CDR3 is TGCAGTGCTAGAGATGGGAAAGAAGAGACCCAGTACTTC.

V gene TRBV2 combines with J gene TRBJ2-7, with 12 bases lining up with TRBD2. The CDR3 contains 20 residues. The V gene's germline CDR1 is SNHLY and CDR2 FYNNEI. V trimming: 5 bases; J trimming: 1 base; junction bases outside the gene matches: 18. The CDR3 loop reads CASSLPLPTSGRMRSYEQYF. As DNA, the CDR3 is TGTGCCAGCAGTCTACCTCTTCCGACTAGCGGGAGAATGCGGTCCTACGAGCAGTACTTC.

This clonotype was observed at least ten times. This rearrangement joins TRBV7-2 to TRBJ1-1; D is uncertain. Germline V gives CDR1 SGHTA, CDR2 FQGNSA. Trimming removed 1 base at V and 3 bases at J, with 21 bases between. This CDR3 has 18 residues. As DNA, the CDR3 is TGTGCCAGCAGCTTAGGAGGTGGGATCGGCGCCCGAGACACTGAAGCTTTCTTT. It is translated as CASSLGGGIGARDTEAFF. The whole variable domain, remainder taken from reference TRBV7-2 and TRBJ1-1, is GAGVSQSPSNKVTEKGKDVELRCDPISGHTALYWYRQSLGQGLEFLIYFQGNSAPDKSGLPSDRFSAERTGGSVSTLTIQRTQQEDSAVYLCASSLGGGIGARDTEAFFGQGTRLTVV.

This clonotype was observed at least ten times. The rearrangement links TRBV7-2 to TRBJ2-2, with no clear D. The germline CDR1 and CDR2 sequences are SGHTA and FQGNSA. Trimming pared 5 bases from V and 5 bases from J, leaving 9 bases between. The CDR3 sequence is 13 residues long. Written as DNA, the CDR3 is TGTGCCAGCAGCCCTGGCTGGACCGGGGAGCTGTTTTTT. Translation gives CASSPGWTGELFF.

The chain links TRBV7-3 to TRBJ1-1; TRBD1 is a possible D gene (5 bases). The CDR3 sequence is 14 residues long. Trimming shortened V by 5 bases and J by 4 bases, and 14 bases separated the two germline ends. Germline V gives CDR1 SGHTA, CDR2 FQGTGA. The DNA of the CDR3 is TGTGCCAGCAGCCCCTCCCCTGGGGGCACTGAAGCTTTCTTT. Translation: CASSPSPGGTEAFF. The variable domain in full, completed from reference TRBV7-3 and TRBJ1-1, reads GAGVSQTPSNKVTEKGKYVELRCDPISGHTALYWYRQSLGQGPEFLIYFQGTGAADDSGLPNDRFFAVRPEGSVSTLKIQRTERGDSAVYLCASSPSPGGTEAFFGQGTRLTVV.

The rearrangement uses TRBV20-1 and TRBJ1-1, with 11 bases matching TRBD1. CDR3 length equals 14 residues. In germline, CDR1 is DFQATT, CDR2 SNEGSKA (reference sequence). CDR3 region: CRAWTGGADTEAFF. CDR3 in DNA: TGCAGGGCCTGGACAGGGGGCGCGGACACTGAAGCTTTCTTT.

The rearrangement joins TRBV7-2 to TRBJ2-5; D is ambiguous. CDR1 SGHTA and CDR2 FQGNSA come from the germline V gene. The CDR3 totals 12 residues. Trimming shortened V by 4 bases and J by 2 bases, and 5 bases separated the two germline ends. For the CDR3, the DNA is TGTGCCAGCAGCTCACAACAAGAGACCCAGTACTTC. Its protein is CASSSQQETQYF. Full variable domain (outside the CDR3, taken from reference TRBV7-2 and TRBJ2-5): GAGVSQSPSNKVTEKGKDVELRCDPISGHTALYWYRQSLGQGLEFLIYFQGNSAPDKSGLPSDRFSAERTGGSVSTLTIQRTQQEDSAVYLCASSSQQETQYFGPGTRLLVL.